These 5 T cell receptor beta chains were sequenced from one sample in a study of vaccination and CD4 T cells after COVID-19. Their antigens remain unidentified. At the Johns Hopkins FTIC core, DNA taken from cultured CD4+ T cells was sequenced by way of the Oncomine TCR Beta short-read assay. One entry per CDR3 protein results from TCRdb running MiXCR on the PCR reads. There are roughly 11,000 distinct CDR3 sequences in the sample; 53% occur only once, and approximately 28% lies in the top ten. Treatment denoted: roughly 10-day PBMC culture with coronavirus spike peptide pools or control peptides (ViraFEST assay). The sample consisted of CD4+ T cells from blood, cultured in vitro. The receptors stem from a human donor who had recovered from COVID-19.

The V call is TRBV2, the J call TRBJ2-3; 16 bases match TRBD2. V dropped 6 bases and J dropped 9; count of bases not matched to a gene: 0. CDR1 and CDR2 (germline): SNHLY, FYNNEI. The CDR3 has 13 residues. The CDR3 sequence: CASRGLAGGTQYF. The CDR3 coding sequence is TGTGCCAGCAGGGGACTAGCGGGGGGGACGCAGTATTTT.

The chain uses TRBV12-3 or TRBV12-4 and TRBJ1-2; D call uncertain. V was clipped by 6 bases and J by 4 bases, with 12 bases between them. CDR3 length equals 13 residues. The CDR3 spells CASSLQEFYGYTF. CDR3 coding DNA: TGTGCCAGCAGCTTGCAGGAGTTCTATGGCTACACCTTC.

CDR3 nucleotides: TGTGCCAGCAGTCCCGACGGAGGGCGCGGCTACACCTTC. Translating gives CASSPDGGRGYTF. The genes are TRBV6-1 and TRBJ1-2; D unclear. CDR3 length: 13 amino acids. Germline V gene data show CDR1 as MNHNS and CDR2 as SASEGT. The ends were cut back, 5 bases at V and 8 bases at J, with 15 bases in the middle.

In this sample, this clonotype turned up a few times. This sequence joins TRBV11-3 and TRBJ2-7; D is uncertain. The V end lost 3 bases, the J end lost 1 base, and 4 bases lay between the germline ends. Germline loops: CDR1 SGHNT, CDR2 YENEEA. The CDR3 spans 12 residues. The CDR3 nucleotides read TGTGCCAGCAGCTTGACATCCTACGAGCAGTACTTC. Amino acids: CASSLTSYEQYF. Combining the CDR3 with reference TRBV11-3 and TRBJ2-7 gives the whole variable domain EAGVVQSPRYKIIEKKQPVAFWCNPISGHNTLYWYLQNLGQGPELLIRYENEEAVDDSQLPKDRFSAERLKGVDSTLKIQPAELGDSAVYLCASSLTSYEQYFGPGTRLTVT.

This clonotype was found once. The CDR3 sequence is CASSTTSGRAAGELFF. Here the CDR3 DNA reads TGTGCCAGCAGCACCACTAGCGGGAGGGCCGCCGGGGAGCTGTTTTTT. J is TRBJ2-2 and V is TRBV7-6; 13 bases map to TRBD2. The CDR3 contains 16 residues. Per germline, CDR1 SGHVS and CDR2 FNYEAQ. J lost 6 bases, V lost 5 bases, and 6 bases had no gene match.